These 19 T cell receptor beta chains came from one sample sequenced in a study of response to subunit inactivated influenza vaccine. TCRdb re-analysed the RT-PCR reads in MiXCR, keeping a single row per CDR3 protein. The table has hundreds of thousands of distinct CDR3 sequences, approximately 14% seen once. Specimen: PBMCs from blood, collected 14 days before vaccination. The receptors stem from a man in his forties or fifties who received an inactivated influenza vaccine.

The sample holds many counts of this clonotype. CDR3 residues: CASSSLTLGTNTEAFF. The CDR3 bases are TGCGCCAGCAGCTCCCTGACGTTGGGGACTAACACTGAAGCTTTCTTT. This sequence joins TRBV5-1 and TRBJ1-1, with TRBD1 as a possible D gene (5 bases). Germline CDR1 and CDR2: SGHRS and YFSETQ. Deletions cut 3 bases from V and 2 bases from J, with 17 bases between. The CDR3 has 16 amino acids.

The chain couples TRBV4-3 to TRBJ2-5; D remains unclear. V lost 0 bases and J 3 bases, leaving 5 bases between the germline ends. The CDR3 contains 13 residues. CDR1 and CDR2 from the germline V gene are LGHNA and YSLEER. Here the CDR3 reads CASSQDIEETQYF. The DNA for the CDR3 is TGCGCCAGCAGCCAAGATATTGAAGAGACCCAGTACTTC.

The chain is built from TRBV5-6 and TRBJ2-1; the D is unclear. The CDR3 has 15 residues. Germline V lookup: CDR1 SGHDT, CDR2 YYEEEE. The ends were cut back, 4 bases at V and 15 bases at J, with 26 bases in the middle. The DNA of the CDR3 is TGTGCCAGCAGCCCACGATCCGTCTTGACTGGGTATCTGTTCTTC. It codes for CASSPRSVLTGYLFF.

This clonotype was seen only a few times. The V and J genes are TRBV7-9 and TRBJ2-3; the D call may be TRBD1 or TRBD2 (7 bases each). The CDR3 contains 16 residues. Germline values: CDR1 SEHNR, CDR2 FQNEAQ (reference sequence). Trimming cost V 4 bases and J 0 bases, with 14 bases left between them. CDR3 DNA sequence: TGTGCCAGCAGCTACAGGGGAGGGCAAAGCACAGATACGCAGTATTTT. This sequence encodes CASSYRGGQSTDTQYF.

Details on this clonotype: At one end the junction does not follow the germline gene, possibly because of a read error. This rearrangement joins TRBV3-1 to TRBJ2-3; 11 bases map to TRBD2. This CDR3 has 15 residues. Germline CDR1 is LGHDT and CDR2 is YNNKEL (reference sequence). The DNA of the CDR3 is TGTGCCACCAGCCTAGCGGGAGGAAGCATGAATACGCAGTATTTT. Its protein product is CATSLAGGSMNTQYF.

This clonotype was counted between two and nine times. This sequence joins TRBV10-3 and TRBJ1-4; the match to TRBD1 covers 7 bases. In germline, CDR1 is ENHRY, CDR2 SYGVKD. The CDR3 is made up of 15 amino acids. V trimming: 4 bases; J trimming: 3 bases; junction bases outside the gene matches: 5. The CDR3 loop is CAISGGGEANEKLFF. CDR3 bases: TGTGCCATCAGTGGAGGGGGCGAGGCTAATGAAAAACTGTTTTTT.

This chain uses TRBV27 with TRBJ1-2; D is perhaps TRBD1 (5 bases). Germline V CDR1 and CDR2: MNHEY, SMNVEV (reference sequence). V lost 1 base to trimming and J lost 1 base, with 7 bases between them. This CDR3 is 14 amino acids long. In nucleotides, the CDR3 is TGTGCCAGCAGTTTATGGGGGGGTAACTATGGCTACACCTTC. It translates to CASSLWGGNYGYTF.

This clonotype has a count of ten or more. This chain connects TRBV20-1 to TRBJ2-1; D might be TRBD2 (7 bases). CDR1 is DFQATT and CDR2 is SNEGSKA in the germline V gene (reference sequence). The CDR3 spans 14 residues. V gave up 7 bases and J gave up 4 bases, with 17 bases separating them. CDR3 coding DNA: TGCAGTGTCAGGGACGGGGGGCCTTACAATGAGCAGTTCTTC. It specifies CSVRDGGPYNEQFF.

This CDR3 is CASSQAAGTGVDGELFF. As DNA, the CDR3 is TGCGCCAGCAGCCAAGCGGCCGGGACAGGGGTTGACGGGGAGCTGTTTTTT. The V and J genes are TRBV4-3 and TRBJ2-2; 10 bases line up with TRBD1. The germline V gene has CDR1 LGHNA and CDR2 YSLEER. Trimming at V came to 1 base and at J to 7 bases, leaving 9 bases not matched to a gene. The CDR3 totals 17 residues.

This clonotype showed up just a few times. CDR3 sequence reads: CASSQGPPGGLTDTQYF. The DNA of the CDR3 is TGCGCCAGCAGCCAAGGGCCCCCGGGGGGACTCACAGATACGCAGTATTTT. This chain connects TRBV4-1 to TRBJ2-3, with 7 bases that match TRBD2. CDR1 and CDR2 (germline): MGHRA, YSYEKL. The CDR3 has 17 residues. Germline trimming cut 1 base from V and 2 bases from J; bases unmatched to any gene: 9.

This clonotype has a handful of counts. V usage is TRBV29-1 and J usage is TRBJ2-7; 10 bases agree with TRBD2. CDR1 is SQVTM, CDR2 ANQGSEA, per germline. J gave up 7 bases and V 3 bases, and 12 bases lay outside the gene matches. The CDR3 is 15 amino acids. As DNA, the CDR3 is TGCAGCGTTGAGTTGGTGGGAGCGGGAGGGGAAGAGCAGTACTTC. This sequence encodes CSVELVGAGGEEQYF.

The chain employs TRBV10-3 and TRBJ2-5; D is unresolved. CDR3 length equals 14 residues. Germline V CDR1 and CDR2: ENHRY, SYGVKD. V lost 4 bases and J lost 2, with 11 bases in between. As DNA, the CDR3 is TGTGCCATCAGTGGGTCAATGGATCAAGAGACCCAGTACTTC. Translation: CAISGSMDQETQYF.

This clonotype was observed many times. The chain employs TRBV28 and TRBJ1-1, with D possibly being TRBD1 (6 bases). This CDR3 has 16 amino acids. The germline V and J ends were trimmed by 3 bases and 2 bases, with 16 bases remaining between them. Per the germline V gene, CDR1 is MDHEN and CDR2 is SYDVKM. The CDR3 DNA reads TGTGCCAGCAGTTTTGAGCCAGGGGAGATCAACACTGAAGCTTTCTTT. Translation: CASSFEPGEINTEAFF.

This clonotype was counted ten times or more. This chain connects TRBV7-9 to TRBJ2-7, with D tentatively TRBD2 (5 bases). Germline values: CDR1 SEHNR, CDR2 FQNEAQ (reference sequence). V was clipped by 3 bases and J by 0 bases, with 9 bases between them. This CDR3 has 14 amino acids. The CDR3 sequence: CASSFGRDSYEQYF. For the CDR3, the DNA is TGTGCCAGCAGCTTCGGTCGGGACTCCTACGAGCAGTACTTC. Full variable domain (rest looked up from reference TRBV7-9 and TRBJ2-7): DTGVSQNPRHKITKRGQNVTFRCDPISEHNRLYWYRQTLGQGPEFLTYFQNEAQLEKSRLLSDRFSAERPKGSFSTLEIQRTEQGDSAMYLCASSFGRDSYEQYFGPGTRLTVT.

V and J are TRBV11-1 and TRBJ2-2; 7 nucleotides align to TRBD2. Germline loops: CDR1 SGHAT, CDR2 FQDESV (reference sequence). V dropped 6 bases and J dropped 3; count of bases not matched to a gene: 16. The CDR3 is 18 residues long. This CDR3 reads CASSPSLGGRAYTGELFF. The CDR3, as DNA: TGTGCCAGCAGTCCCAGCCTTGGTGGGAGGGCCTACACCGGGGAGCTGTTTTTT.

This clonotype was seen only a few times. The J gene is TRBJ2-7, the V gene TRBV20-1; D gene unclear. The CDR3 contains 11 residues. Trimming pared 0 bases from V and 6 bases from J, leaving 6 bases between. From germline, CDR1 is DFQATT and CDR2 SNEGSKA (reference sequence). The CDR3, as DNA: TGCAGTGCTAGAGACAGAACCGAGCAGTACTTC. Translation gives CSARDRTEQYF.

This chain joins TRBV7-2 and TRBJ1-3; no clear D gene. The germline V gene has CDR1 SGHTA and CDR2 FQGNSA. CDR3 length equals 13 residues. Trimming pared 6 bases from V and 3 bases from J, leaving 9 bases between. CDR3 loop: CASSPGYGNTIYF. The CDR3 DNA is TGTGCCAGCAGTCCAGGCTATGGAAACACCATATATTTT.

This clonotype turned up a few times. The V gene is TRBV20-1, the J gene TRBJ1-5; 7 nucleotides line up with TRBD1. V was pared by 0 bases and J by 12 bases, with 2 bases of the junction left unmatched. This CDR3 spans 11 amino acids. The V gene's germline CDR1 is DFQATT and CDR2 SNEGSKA (reference sequence). CDR3 in DNA: TGCAGTGCTAGAGATGCAGGGGGCCAGCATTTT. Its translation: CSARDAGGQHF.

This clonotype has a handful of counts. The chain joins TRBV27 to TRBJ1-5, with TRBD1 identical over 8 bases. The J segment lost 6 bases and the V segment lost 5 bases, leaving 6 bases of the junction unmatched. The germline gives CDR1 MNHEY, CDR2 SMNVEV (reference sequence). The CDR3 has 14 residues. The CDR3 coding sequence is TGTGCCAGCAGTCCCAGGACAGGGTTTCAGCCCCAGCATTTT. Amino acids: CASSPRTGFQPQHF.